Listed below are T cell receptor beta chains from one sample, sequenced in a study of OX40 agonist ivuxolimab in advanced cancers. Clones were read by immunoSEQ multiplex PCR, and TCRdb kept only the in-frame ones, dropping some. The repertoire holds some 40,000 clones, around 80% seen once, with around 20% in the top ten. The specimen comprised CD4+ or CD8+ T cells sorted from blood, sampled in a trial of the OX40 agonist ivuxolimab. These receptors originate from an adult with an advanced solid tumor such as melanoma, head and neck, liver or kidney cancer. CDR3s include the opening cysteine and the closing phenylalanine or tryptophan.

v_call,cdr3_length,j_call,cdr3_aa
TRBV7-8,19,TRBJ1-1,CASSLIGESGGYWGTEAFF
TRBV4-3,16,TRBJ1-2,CASSHKLQGGNYGYTF
TRBV5-6,15,TRBJ2-7,CASSLADNLPFEQYF
TRBV6-1,16,TRBJ1-4,CASSGRQGATYEKLFF
TRBV6-6,13,TRBJ1-2,CASSTTGGRGYTF
TRBV9,15,TRBJ1-4,CASSVAGRINEKLFF
TRBV30,14,TRBJ1-2,CASPINRHSYGYTF
TRBV27,13,TRBJ2-5,CASSWADQETQYF
TRBV5-4,11,TRBJ2-1,CASSLGRLRFF
TRBV5-3,15,TRBJ2-6,CARSPKISGANVLTF
TRBV18,14,TRBJ2-2,CATPSVGNTGELFF
TRBV27,13,TRBJ1-2,CASSLGQSYGYTF
TRBV19,15,TRBJ2-1,CASSYVGGVSGEQFF
TRBV4-3,13,TRBJ1-1,CASSRKGNTEAFF
TRBV13,14,TRBJ1-5,CASSAAGANQPQHF
TRBV7-2,13,TRBJ2-1,CASSLGAYNEQFF
TRBV19,15,TRBJ2-7,CASSISGWTGDEQYF
TRBV28,11,TRBJ2-7,CASSVRGEQYF
TRBV5-5,16,TRBJ1-4,CASSWGRARDNEKLFF
TRBV9,15,TRBJ2-7,CASSVGSGTKFEQYF
TRBV21-1,15,TRBJ1-1,CASSKGDRPNTEAFF
TRBV6-1,15,TRBJ2-2,CASSLRGPSTGELFF
TRBV18,14,TRBJ1-4,CASSDGTGSEKLFF
TRBV7-9,13,TRBJ1-1,CASSLEVGAEAFF
TRBV18,14,TRBJ2-4,CASSRGQGLGIQYF
TRBV6-4,18,TRBJ2-1,CASSDTSDSGGRRDEQFF